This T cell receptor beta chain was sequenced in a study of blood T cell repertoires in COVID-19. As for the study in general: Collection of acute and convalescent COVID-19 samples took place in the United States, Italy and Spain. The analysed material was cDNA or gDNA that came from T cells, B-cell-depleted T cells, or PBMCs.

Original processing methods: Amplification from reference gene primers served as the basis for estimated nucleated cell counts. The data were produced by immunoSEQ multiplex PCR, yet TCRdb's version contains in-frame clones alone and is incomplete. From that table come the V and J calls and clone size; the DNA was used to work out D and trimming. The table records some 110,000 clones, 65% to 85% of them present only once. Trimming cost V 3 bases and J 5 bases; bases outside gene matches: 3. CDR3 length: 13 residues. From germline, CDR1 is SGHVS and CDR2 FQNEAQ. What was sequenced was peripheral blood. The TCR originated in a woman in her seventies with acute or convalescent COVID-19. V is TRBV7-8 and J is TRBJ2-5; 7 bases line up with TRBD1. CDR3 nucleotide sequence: TGTGCCAGCAGCTTCGGACAGGTGGAGACCCAGTACTTC. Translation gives CASSFGQVETQYF.